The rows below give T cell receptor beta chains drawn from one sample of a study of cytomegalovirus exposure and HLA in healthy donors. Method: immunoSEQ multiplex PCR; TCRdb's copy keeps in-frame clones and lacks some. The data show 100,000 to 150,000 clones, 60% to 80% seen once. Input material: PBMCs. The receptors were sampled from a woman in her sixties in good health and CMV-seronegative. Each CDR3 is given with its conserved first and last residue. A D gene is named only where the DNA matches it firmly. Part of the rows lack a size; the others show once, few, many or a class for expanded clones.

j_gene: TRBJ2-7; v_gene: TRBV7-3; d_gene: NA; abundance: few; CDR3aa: CASSLRPGRAAHEQYF; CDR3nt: TGTGCCAGCAGCTTAAGACCTGGCAGGGCGGCCCACGAGCAGTACTTC
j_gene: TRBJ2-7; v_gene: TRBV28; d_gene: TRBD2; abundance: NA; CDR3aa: CASRPTSGGPYEQYF; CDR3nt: TGTGCCAGCAGGCCTACTAGCGGGGGGCCCTACGAGCAGTACTTC
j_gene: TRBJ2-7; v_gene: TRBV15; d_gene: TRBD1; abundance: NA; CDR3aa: CATSRAGQRYEQYF; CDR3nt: TGTGCCACCAGCAGAGCGGGACAGCGTTACGAGCAGTACTTC
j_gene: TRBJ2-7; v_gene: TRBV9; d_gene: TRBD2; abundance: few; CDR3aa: CASSGLLLAGVSEQYF; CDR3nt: TGTGCCAGCAGCGGGTTATTACTAGCGGGAGTAAGCGAGCAGTACTTC
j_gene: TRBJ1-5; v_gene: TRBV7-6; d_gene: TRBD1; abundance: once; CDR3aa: CASSIGQGLGQPQHF; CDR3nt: TGTGCCAGCAGCATCGGACAGGGTTTAGGTCAGCCCCAGCATTTT
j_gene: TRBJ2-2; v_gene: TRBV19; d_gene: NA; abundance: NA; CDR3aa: CASRTMTGRTGELFF; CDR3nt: TGTGCCAGTAGAACTATGACAGGAAGAACCGGGGAGCTGTTTTTT
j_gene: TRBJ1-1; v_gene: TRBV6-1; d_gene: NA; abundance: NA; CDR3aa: CASTKQRNTEAFF; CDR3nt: TGTGCCAGCACCAAACAGAGAAACACTGAAGCTTTCTTT
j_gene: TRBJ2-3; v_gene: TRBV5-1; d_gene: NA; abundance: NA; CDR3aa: CASSYPGEADTQYF; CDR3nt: TGCGCCAGCAGCTACCCGGGGGAGGCTGATACGCAGTATTTT
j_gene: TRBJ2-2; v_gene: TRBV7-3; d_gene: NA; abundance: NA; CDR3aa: CASTLAPQTGELFF; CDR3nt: TGTGCCAGCACCTTGGCTCCCCAGACCGGGGAGCTGTTTTTT
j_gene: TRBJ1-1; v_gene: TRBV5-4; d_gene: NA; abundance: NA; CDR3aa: CASTPGGAGRNTEAFF; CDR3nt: TGTGCCAGCACCCCCGGGGGGGCAGGAAGGAACACTGAAGCTTTCTTT
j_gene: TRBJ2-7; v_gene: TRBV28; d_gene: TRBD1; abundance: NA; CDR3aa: CASSSGQGGYEQYF; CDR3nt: TGTGCCAGCAGTTCCGGACAGGGAGGCTACGAGCAGTACTTC
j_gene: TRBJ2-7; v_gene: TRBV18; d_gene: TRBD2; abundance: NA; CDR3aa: CASWEGLAGSPQYF; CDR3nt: TGTGCCAGCTGGGAGGGACTAGCGGGGAGTCCGCAGTACTTC
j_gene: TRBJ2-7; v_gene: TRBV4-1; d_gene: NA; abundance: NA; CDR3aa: CASSYRRDNYEQYF; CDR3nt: TGCGCCAGCAGCTACAGACGGGACAACTACGAGCAGTACTTC
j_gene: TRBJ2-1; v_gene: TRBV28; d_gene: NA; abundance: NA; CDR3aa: CASSLRGQGRGLLYNEQFF; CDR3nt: TGTGCCAGCAGTTTACGTGGACAGGGTCGGGGACTACTCTACAATGAGCAGTTCTTC
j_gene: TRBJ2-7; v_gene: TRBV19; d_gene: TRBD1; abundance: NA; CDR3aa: CATSYKTGTYEQYF; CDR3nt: TGTGCCACCTCATATAAGACAGGGACCTACGAGCAGTACTTC
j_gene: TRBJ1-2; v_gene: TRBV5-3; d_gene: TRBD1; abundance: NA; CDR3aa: CARSPGQGNYGYTF; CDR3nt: TGTGCCAGAAGCCCCGGACAGGGGAACTATGGCTACACCTTC
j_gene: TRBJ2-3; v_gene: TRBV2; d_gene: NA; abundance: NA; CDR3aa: CASSSRETDTQYF; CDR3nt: TGTGCCAGCAGTAGCCGGGAAACAGATACGCAGTATTTT
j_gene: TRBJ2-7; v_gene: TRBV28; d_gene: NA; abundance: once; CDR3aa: CASSLLGRSYEQYF; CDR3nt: TGTGCCAGCAGTTTATTGGGGAGGTCCTACGAGCAGTACTTC